The 27 T cell receptor beta chains in this list originate from one sample, sequenced in a study of cytomegalovirus exposure and HLA in healthy donors. Only in-frame clones appear in the TCRdb table, and some are missing; sequencing was by immunoSEQ multiplex PCR. The top ten hold around an eighth of the sample, which has about 88,000 clones, less than 90% seen once. Sequencing was carried out using PBMCs. The receptors come from a woman aged 18-30 years in good health and CMV-seropositive.

The V gene is TRBV10-1, the J gene TRBJ2-7, with TRBD1 as a possible D gene (6 bases). This CDR3 is 14 amino acids long. Germline CDR1 WNHNN, CDR2 SYGVQD (reference sequence). The V end lost 6 bases, the J end lost 5 bases, and 17 bases lay between the germline ends. The CDR3 nucleotides read TGCGCCAGCAGCAAGGCCGGGACAAGCAACGAGCAGTACTTC. It encodes CASSKAGTSNEQYF.

V is TRBV6-5 and J is TRBJ1-5; 8 nucleotides align to TRBD1. J lost 4 bases, V lost 4 bases, and 9 bases had no gene match. Germline lookup yields CDR1 MNHEY and CDR2 SVGAGI. The CDR3 runs 16 residues. The CDR3 region has the DNA TGTGCCAGCAGTTTAACCGGGACAGGCATTAATCAGCCCCAGCATTTT. It is translated as CASSLTGTGINQPQHF.

The rearrangement joins TRBV27 to TRBJ2-1, with D possibly TRBD1 on 5 matching bases. Germline V gene data show CDR1 as MNHEY and CDR2 as SMNVEV (reference sequence). The length of the CDR3 is 14 residues. Trimming removed 4 bases from V and 8 bases from J, with 15 bases in between. This CDR3 is CASSYIQGIHEQFF. CDR3 DNA: TGTGCCAGCAGTTACATTCAGGGTATCCATGAGCAGTTCTTC.

This chain joins TRBV9 and TRBJ1-4; D gene unclear. V gave up 2 bases and J gave up 10 bases, with 15 bases separating them. The CDR3 totals 14 residues. CDR1 and CDR2 from the germline V gene are SGDLS and YYNGEE. Here the CDR3 DNA reads TGTGCCAGCAGCGTGGGCCTCGTTGAGGGAAAACTGTTTTTT. Translating it yields CASSVGLVEGKLFF. Full variable domain (outside the CDR3, taken from reference TRBV9 and TRBJ1-4): DSGVTQTPKHLITATGQRVTLRCSPRSGDLSVYWYQQSLDQGLQFLIQYYNGEERAKGNILERFSAQQFPDLHSELNLSSLELGDSALYFCASSVGLVEGKLFFGSGTQLSVL.

This rearrangement joins TRBV15 to TRBJ2-1; 7 bases match TRBD1. Germline V CDR1 and CDR2: LNHNV, YYDKDF (reference sequence). With V trimmed by 4 bases and J by 5 bases, 8 bases remained unmatched. The CDR3 covers 15 residues. This chain's CDR3 is CATSKGQSRDNEQFF. The CDR3, as DNA: TGTGCCACCAGCAAGGGACAGTCCAGGGACAATGAGCAGTTCTTC.

This chain connects TRBV4-2 to TRBJ2-2; D remains unclear. Germline CDR1 is LGHNA and CDR2 is YNFKEQ. Trimming removed 2 bases at V and 0 bases at J, with 7 bases between. The CDR3 contains 15 residues. The CDR3: CASSQSDTNTGELFF. CDR3 DNA sequence: TGTGCCAGCAGCCAATCCGACACGAACACCGGGGAGCTGTTTTTT.

J is TRBJ1-4 and V is TRBV14; D gene ambiguous. V lost 1 base and J lost 6, with 12 bases in between. The germline CDR1 and CDR2 sequences are SGHDN and FVKESK. This CDR3 is 15 amino acids long. DNA for the CDR3: TGTGCCAGCAGCCAAGTTAGCTGGGTAGATGAAAAACTGTTTTTT. Protein sequence: CASSQVSWVDEKLFF.

This clone has only a few counts. V usage is TRBV18 and J usage is TRBJ1-5, with 7 bases matching TRBD1. This CDR3 has 14 residues. Trimming removed 6 bases from V and 7 bases from J; junction bases left unmatched: 9. Germline CDR1 KGHSH, CDR2 LQKENI. The CDR3: CASSPDRAQQPQHF. The CDR3 nucleotides are TGTGCCAGCTCTCCTGACAGGGCGCAACAGCCCCAGCATTTT.

The rearrangement uses TRBV6-5 and TRBJ1-1; D may be TRBD1 (6 bases). The CDR3 spans 13 residues. The V and J ends lost 4 bases and 8 bases respectively, with 14 bases between them. Germline loops: CDR1 MNHEY, CDR2 SVGAGI. The CDR3 is CASSSGVGDEAFF. CDR3 nucleotide sequence: TGTGCCAGCAGTTCAGGGGTTGGAGACGAAGCTTTCTTT.

V usage is TRBV7-6 and J usage is TRBJ1-3; D gene ambiguous. The CDR3 contains 17 residues. Per the germline V gene, CDR1 is SGHVS and CDR2 is FNYEAQ. The V gene lost 0 bases and the J gene lost 0 bases, with 12 bases spanning the gap. The CDR3 here is CASSLAAAVSSGNTIYF. CDR3 DNA sequence: TGTGCCAGCAGCTTAGCGGCGGCGGTTAGCTCTGGAAACACCATATATTTT.

The CDR3 reads CASSIVGQGIVPGNQPQHF. The CDR3 coding sequence is TGTGCCAGTAGTATAGTAGGGCAGGGGATTGTCCCTGGGAATCAGCCCCAGCATTTT. The chain is built from TRBV19 and TRBJ1-5, with D maybe TRBD1 (6 bases). The CDR3 is 19 amino acids. Germline V gene data show CDR1 as LNHDA and CDR2 as SQIVND (reference sequence). Trimming took 1 base from V and 4 from J, leaving 23 bases between them.

The rearrangement joins TRBV29-1 to TRBJ1-4; 8 nucleotides line up with TRBD1. The germline gives CDR1 SQVTM, CDR2 ANQGSEA. Trimming took 1 base from V and 8 from J; bases not matched to a gene: 9. This CDR3 region has 15 residues. In DNA, the CDR3 is TGCAGCGTTGAAGTGGGCCAGGGGGCAGGGGAAAAACTGTTTTTT. Its translation: CSVEVGQGAGEKLFF.

J is TRBJ2-1 and V is TRBV9; 11 bases align to TRBD2. Trimming removed 0 bases from V and 4 bases from J; junction bases left unmatched: 6. The length of the CDR3 is 17 residues. The germline V gene has CDR1 SGDLS and CDR2 YYNGEE. This CDR3 is CASSVDIAGGVYNEQFF. For the CDR3, the DNA is TGTGCCAGCAGCGTAGACATAGCGGGGGGGGTATACAATGAGCAGTTCTTC.

The chain joins TRBV5-1 to TRBJ1-2; D is unclear. Germline CDR1 SGHRS, CDR2 YFSETQ. V was pared by 4 bases and J by 2 bases, with 12 bases between. This CDR3 has 14 amino acids. The CDR3 DNA sequence: TGCGCCAGCAGCCCCGGGTCAACCAACTATGGCTACACCTTC. Its translation: CASSPGSTNYGYTF.

The rearrangement links TRBV10-3 to TRBJ2-1; D gene uncertain. V lost 5 bases and J lost 7, with 21 bases in between. CDR1 and CDR2 from the germline V gene are ENHRY and SYGVKD. CDR3 size: 16 residues. This CDR3 reads CAISSQPPPIQNEQFF. The CDR3 coding sequence is TGTGCCATCAGTAGCCAACCTCCTCCTATTCAAAATGAGCAGTTCTTC.

This chain links TRBV5-6 with TRBJ1-6; a possible D gene is TRBD1 (5 bases). CDR3 length: 16 amino acids. The V gene's germline CDR1 is SGHDT and CDR2 YYEEEE. V lost 3 bases and J lost 7, with 17 bases in between. The CDR3 here is CASSSSPGTANSPLHF. In DNA, the CDR3 is TGTGCCAGCAGCTCCTCCCCCGGGACTGCGAATTCACCCCTCCACTTT.

The chain combines TRBV20-1 with TRBJ2-5, with no clear D. CDR1 and CDR2 from the germline V gene are DFQATT and SNEGSKA (reference sequence). V dropped 6 bases and J dropped 5 bases, with 10 bases sitting between them. CDR3 length equals 11 residues. This chain's CDR3 is CSAWPRETQYF. For the CDR3, the DNA is TGCAGTGCCTGGCCGAGGGAGACCCAGTACTTC.

This chain links TRBV9 with TRBJ1-5, with 9 bases that match TRBD1. The ends lost 0 bases at V and 6 bases at J; junction bases unmatched: 7. Germline CDR1 is SGDLS and CDR2 is YYNGEE. The CDR3 spans 16 residues. As DNA, the CDR3 is TGTGCCAGCAGCGTAGACCCGGGACAGGGAGGTCAGCCCCAGCATTTT. Residues: CASSVDPGQGGQPQHF.

The rearrangement uses TRBV6-5 and TRBJ2-2; D call uncertain. The CDR3 loop spans 16 amino acids. Germline V gene sequence: CDR1 MNHEY, CDR2 SVGAGI. Trimming shortened V by 0 bases and J by 0 bases, and 8 bases separated the two germline ends. CDR3: CASSYSASPNTGELFF. The CDR3 DNA follows: TGTGCCAGCAGTTACTCGGCCTCTCCGAACACCGGGGAGCTGTTTTTT.

This sequence joins TRBV28 and TRBJ1-2; no firm D call. CDR1 and CDR2 (germline): MDHEN, SYDVKM. The V and J ends lost 2 bases and 4 bases respectively, with 11 bases between them. The CDR3 is 14 amino acids. This CDR3 reads CASSLVGLSYGYTF. The CDR3 DNA reads TGTGCCAGCAGTTTAGTAGGACTAAGCTATGGCTACACCTTC.

The chain uses TRBV7-9 and TRBJ2-1; 8 nucleotides align to TRBD2. The V segment lost 1 base and the J segment 4 bases; nucleotides outside the gene matches: 3. Germline V gene data show CDR1 as SEHNR and CDR2 as FQNEAQ (reference sequence). This CDR3 region has 15 residues. The CDR3 spells CASSLVGGGYNEQFF. CDR3 DNA sequence: TGTGCCAGCAGCTTAGTCGGGGGGGGTTACAATGAGCAGTTCTTC.

This clone turned up a few times. This chain uses TRBV6-5 with TRBJ1-2; D is undetermined. The CDR3 loop spans 13 amino acids. CDR1 MNHEY and CDR2 SVGAGI come from the germline V gene. The V end lost 6 bases, the J end lost 2 bases, and 10 bases lay between the germline ends. CDR3 nucleotide sequence: TGTGCCAGCAGCGGACTGAGGAACTATGGCTACACCTTC. Encoded protein: CASSGLRNYGYTF.

This chain joins TRBV9 and TRBJ2-1; 10 bases line up with TRBD2. This CDR3 contains 17 residues. The V gene's germline CDR1 is SGDLS and CDR2 YYNGEE. Unmatched junction bases numbered 8, after V lost 0 bases and J lost 5 bases. CDR3 residues: CASSVVDSGGINNEQFF. The DNA of the CDR3 is TGTGCCAGCAGCGTAGTGGATAGCGGGGGGATCAACAATGAGCAGTTCTTC.

The chain recombines TRBV5-1 with TRBJ1-1; possible D gene TRBD1, 5 bases. CDR3 length: 15 residues. Germline lookup yields CDR1 SGHRS and CDR2 YFSETQ. Trimming took off 2 bases at V and 1 base at J, with 12 bases between the two ends. The CDR3, as DNA: TGCGCCAGCAGCTTAGGTACAGGCAGGAACACTGAAGCTTTCTTT. As protein: CASSLGTGRNTEAFF.

The chain joins TRBV5-1 to TRBJ1-5, with D hard to call. The CDR3 is made up of 13 amino acids. Trimming left V 0 bases short and J 6 bases short, with 7 bases between. Germline V gene data show CDR1 as SGHRS and CDR2 as YFSETQ. The CDR3 DNA reads as TGCGCCAGCAGCTTGGCCGAGGGTCAGCCCCAGCATTTT. Its translation is CASSLAEGQPQHF.

The V call is TRBV6-1, the J call TRBJ2-7; 7 bases line up with TRBD1. CDR1 is MNHNS, CDR2 SASEGT, per germline. V was pared by 4 bases and J by 3 bases, with 9 bases of the junction left unmatched. The CDR3 loop spans 15 amino acids. The CDR3 DNA reads TGTGCCAGCAGTGGGCCTCGGACAGGCGACTACGAGCAGTACTTC. This codes for CASSGPRTGDYEQYF.

This chain connects TRBV9 to TRBJ1-2; D is perhaps TRBD1 (5 bases). The ends were cut back, 0 bases at V and 3 bases at J, with 12 bases in the middle. The CDR3 consists of 15 residues. CDR1 and CDR2 from the germline V gene are SGDLS and YYNGEE. CDR3 region: CASSVAGEDYYGYTF. In DNA form, the CDR3 reads TGTGCCAGCAGCGTAGCGGGGGAGGATTACTATGGCTACACCTTC. Full variable domain (outside the CDR3, taken from reference TRBV9 and TRBJ1-2): DSGVTQTPKHLITATGQRVTLRCSPRSGDLSVYWYQQSLDQGLQFLIQYYNGEERAKGNILERFSAQQFPDLHSELNLSSLELGDSALYFCASSVAGEDYYGYTFGSGTRLTVV.